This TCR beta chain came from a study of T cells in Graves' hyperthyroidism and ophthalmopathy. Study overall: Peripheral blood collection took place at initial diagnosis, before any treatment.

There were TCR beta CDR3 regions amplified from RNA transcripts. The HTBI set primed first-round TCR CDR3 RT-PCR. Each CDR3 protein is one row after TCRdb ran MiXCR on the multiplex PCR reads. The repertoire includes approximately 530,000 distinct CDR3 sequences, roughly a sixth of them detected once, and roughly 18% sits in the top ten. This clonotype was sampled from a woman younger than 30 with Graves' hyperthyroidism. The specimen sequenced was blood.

CDR3 residues: CASSFVGFDTGELFF. The CDR3 DNA sequence: TGCGCCAGCAGTTTCGTAGGGTTTGACACCGGGGAGCTGTTTTTT. This chain links TRBV5-1 with TRBJ2-2; D remains ambiguous. CDR1 is SGHRS and CDR2 is YFSETQ in the germline V gene. The CDR3 consists of 15 residues. V was trimmed by 5 bases and J by 3 bases, leaving 14 bases between them.